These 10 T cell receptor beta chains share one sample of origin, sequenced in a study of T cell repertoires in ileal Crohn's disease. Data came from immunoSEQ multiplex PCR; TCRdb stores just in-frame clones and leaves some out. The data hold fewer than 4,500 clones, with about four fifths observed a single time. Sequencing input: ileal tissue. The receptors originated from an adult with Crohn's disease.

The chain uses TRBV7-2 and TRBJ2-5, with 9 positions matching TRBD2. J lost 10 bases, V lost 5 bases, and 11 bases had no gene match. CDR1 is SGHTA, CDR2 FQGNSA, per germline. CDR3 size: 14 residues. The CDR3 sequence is CASSLVIAGADQYF. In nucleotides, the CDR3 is TGTGCCAGCAGCCTGGTAATAGCGGGAGCGGACCAGTACTTC.

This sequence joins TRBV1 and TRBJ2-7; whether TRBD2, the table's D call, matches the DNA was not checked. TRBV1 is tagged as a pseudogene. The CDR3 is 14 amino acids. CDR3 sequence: CTSSQVSGGYEQYF. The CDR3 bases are TGCACCAGCAGCCAAGTTAGCGGGGGTTACGAGCAGTACTTC.

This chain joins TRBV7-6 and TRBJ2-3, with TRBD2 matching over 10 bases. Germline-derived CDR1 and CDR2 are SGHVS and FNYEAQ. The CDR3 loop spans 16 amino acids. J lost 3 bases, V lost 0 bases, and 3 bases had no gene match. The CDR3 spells CASSLAGTSETDTQYF. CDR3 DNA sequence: TGTGCCAGCAGCTTAGCAGGGACTAGCGAGACAGATACGCAGTATTTT. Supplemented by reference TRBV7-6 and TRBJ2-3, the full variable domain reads GAGVSQSPRYKVTKRGQDVALRCDPISGHVSLYWYRQALGQGPEFLTYFNYEAQQDKSGLPNDRFSAERPEGSISTLTIQRTEQRDSAMYRCASSLAGTSETDTQYFGPGTRLTVL.

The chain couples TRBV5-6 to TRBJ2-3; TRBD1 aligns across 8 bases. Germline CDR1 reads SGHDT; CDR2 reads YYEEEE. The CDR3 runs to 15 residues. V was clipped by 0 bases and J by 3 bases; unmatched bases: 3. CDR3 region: CASSLGDRGTDTQYF. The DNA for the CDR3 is TGTGCCAGCAGCTTGGGTGACAGGGGAACAGATACGCAGTATTTT. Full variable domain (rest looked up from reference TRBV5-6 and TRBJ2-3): DAGVTQSPTHLIKTRGQQVTLRCSPKSGHDTVSWYQQALGQGPQFIFQYYEEEERQRGNFPDRFSGHQFPNYSSELNVNALLLGDSALYLCASSLGDRGTDTQYFGPGTRLTVL.

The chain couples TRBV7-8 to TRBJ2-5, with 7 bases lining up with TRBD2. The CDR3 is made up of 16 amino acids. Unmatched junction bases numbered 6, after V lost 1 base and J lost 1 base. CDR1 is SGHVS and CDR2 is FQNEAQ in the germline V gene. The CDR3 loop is CASSLGGGQSQETQYF. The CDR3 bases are TGTGCCAGCAGCTTAGGGGGGGGTCAGAGCCAAGAGACCCAGTACTTC. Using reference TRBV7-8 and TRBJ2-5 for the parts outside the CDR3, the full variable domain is GAGVSQSPRYKVAKRGQDVALRCDPISGHVSLFWYQQALGQGPEFLTYFQNEAQLDKSGLPSDRFFAERPEGSVSTLKIQRTQQEDSAVYLCASSLGGGQSQETQYFGPGTRLLVL.

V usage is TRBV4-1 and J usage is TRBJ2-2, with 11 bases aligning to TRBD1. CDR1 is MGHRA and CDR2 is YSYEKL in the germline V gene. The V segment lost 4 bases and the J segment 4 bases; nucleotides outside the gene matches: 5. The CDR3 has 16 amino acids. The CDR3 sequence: CASSPTGTGGTGELFF. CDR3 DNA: TGCGCCAGCAGCCCGACCGGGACAGGGGGCACCGGGGAGCTGTTTTTT.

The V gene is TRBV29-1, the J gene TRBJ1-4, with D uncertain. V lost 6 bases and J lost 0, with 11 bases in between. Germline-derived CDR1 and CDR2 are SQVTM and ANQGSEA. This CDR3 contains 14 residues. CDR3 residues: CSVAHRATNEKLFF. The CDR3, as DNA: TGCAGCGTAGCTCACAGAGCAACTAATGAAAAACTGTTTTTT.

CDR3 sequence: CASTQGRGGADTQYF. CDR3 nucleotides: TGCGCCAGCACCCAGGGACGGGGGGGCGCAGATACGCAGTATTTT. The genes are TRBV5-1 and TRBJ2-3; 8 nucleotides line up with TRBD2. With 6 bases clipped from V and 4 bases from J, the junction kept 10 bases outside the gene matches. This CDR3 has 15 amino acids. CDR1 and CDR2 (germline): SGHRS, YFSETQ. The full variable domain, rest sourced from reference TRBV5-1 and TRBJ2-3, is KAGVTQTPRYLIKTRGQQVTLSCSPISGHRSVSWYQQTPGQGLQFLFEYFSETQRNKGNFPGRFSGRQFSNSRSEMNVSTLELGDSALYLCASTQGRGGADTQYFGPGTRLTVL.

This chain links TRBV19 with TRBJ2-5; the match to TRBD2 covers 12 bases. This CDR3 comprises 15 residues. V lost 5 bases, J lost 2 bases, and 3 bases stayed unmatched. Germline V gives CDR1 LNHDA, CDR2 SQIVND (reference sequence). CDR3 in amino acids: CASSELAGGQETQYF. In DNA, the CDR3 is TGTGCCAGTAGTGAGCTAGCGGGGGGGCAAGAGACCCAGTACTTC.

CDR3 sequence: CASSLVGERGSGTEAFF. The CDR3 DNA sequence: TGTGCCAGCAGCTTGGTGGGGGAAAGGGGGTCAGGCACTGAAGCTTTCTTT. The V call is TRBV5-6, the J call TRBJ1-1, with D maybe TRBD1 (6 bases). The CDR3 is made up of 17 amino acids. V shed 0 bases and J shed 4 bases, with 19 bases lying between them. Germline CDR1 reads SGHDT; CDR2 reads YYEEEE.